The TCR beta chain described here comes from a study of T-cell memory formation after mild COVID-19. TCRdb reprocessed the 5' RACE reads with MiXCR, giving one entry per CDR3 protein. This sample has under 600,000 distinct CDR3 sequences; approximately 21% occur once, and the top ten carry 7.5% to 9.5%. From germline, CDR1 is SGHKS and CDR2 YYEKEE (reference sequence). Trimming cost V 4 bases and J 2 bases; bases outside gene matches: 9. This CDR3 region has 17 residues. This sequence joins TRBV5-5 and TRBJ2-7, with 13 bases identical to TRBD2. The sequence came from an adult woman who had mild COVID-19 (a few samples of this study predate the infection). Cell type and time point are not known. Sequences were obtained from PBMCs or a T cell subset sorted from them (not recorded which). The CDR3 reads CASSPGLAGDWAYEQYF. The CDR3 bases are TGTGCCAGCAGCCCCGGACTAGCGGGAGATTGGGCCTACGAGCAGTACTTC.